These 32 T cell receptor beta chains originate from one sample sequenced in a study of T cells in Graves' hyperthyroidism and ophthalmopathy. RNA transcripts were the template for amplifying TCR beta CDR3 regions. Initially, a first-round RT-PCR of the TCR CDR3 employed the HTBI primer set. TCRdb reanalysed the multiplex PCR reads using MiXCR and keeps one entry per CDR3 protein. The sample consists of roughly 380,000 distinct CDR3 sequences, approximately 15% of them appearing once. The sample consisted of blood. Source of these receptors: a woman between 18 and 29 years old with Graves' hyperthyroidism.

This clonotype was observed at least ten times. V is TRBV20-1 and J is TRBJ1-5; 8 nucleotides match TRBD1. The CDR3 consists of 18 residues. The germline V gene has CDR1 DFQATT and CDR2 SNEGSKA (reference sequence). The junction had 16 bases not matched to a gene; V was cut back by 3 bases and J by 3 bases. The DNA for the CDR3 is TGCAGTGCTAGTGACCTGATGACAGGGACAGGCCCCAATCAGCCCCAGCATTTT. Its protein product is CSASDLMTGTGPNQPQHF.

This clonotype was picked up many times. V usage is TRBV11-3 and J usage is TRBJ2-7, with TRBD1 matching over 10 bases. CDR1 and CDR2 (germline): SGHNT, YENEEA. This CDR3 is 14 amino acids long. Unmatched junction bases numbered 6, after V lost 5 bases and J lost 5 bases. CDR3 bases: TGTGCCAGCAGCCGCCGGGGACAGGGGAACGAGCAGTACTTC. Protein sequence: CASSRRGQGNEQYF.

The table lists this clonotype with many counts. This chain joins TRBV15 and TRBJ1-3, with D uncertain. Germline V gene lookup returns CDR1 LNHNV and CDR2 YYDKDF (reference sequence). The CDR3 loop spans 16 amino acids. Trimming cost V 5 bases and J 0 bases, with 14 bases left between them. The CDR3 loop is CATSLSLPSSGNTIYF. In nucleotides, the CDR3 is TGTGCCACCAGCTTAAGCCTTCCTAGCTCTGGAAACACCATATATTTT.

In its sample, this clonotype was seen many times. This sequence joins TRBV12-3 or TRBV12-4 and TRBJ2-7; 7 nucleotides agree with TRBD1. Germline trimming cut 3 bases from V and 2 bases from J; bases unmatched to any gene: 4. This CDR3 has 14 residues. The CDR3 DNA reads as TGTGCCAGCAGTTTCCAGGGGGAGCCCTACGAGCAGTACTTC. This codes for CASSFQGEPYEQYF.

The chain employs TRBV6-4 and TRBJ2-4; 13 bases line up with TRBD2. V was clipped by 5 bases and J by 7 bases; unmatched bases: 5. CDR3 length equals 15 residues. Looked up from germline, CDR1 is MRHNA and CDR2 is SNTAGT. The CDR3 region is CASSRLAGGVNIQYF. The CDR3 DNA follows: TGTGCCAGCAGTAGACTAGCGGGAGGCGTGAACATTCAGTACTTC.

The chain couples TRBV10-2 to TRBJ1-1; D is undetermined. Germline assignment: CDR1 WSHSY and CDR2 SAAADI. The CDR3 is made up of 13 amino acids. V was shortened by 3 bases and J by 1 base, with 6 bases between the two germline ends. CDR3 amino acids: CASSDPANTEAFF. For the CDR3, the DNA is TGCGCCAGCAGTGATCCGGCGAACACTGAAGCTTTCTTT.

This clonotype has only a few counts. The CDR3 DNA is TGTGCCTGGGACAGGAGCTCCTACGAGCAGTACTTC. Translating it yields CAWDRSSYEQYF. This sequence joins TRBV30 and TRBJ2-7; D is possibly TRBD1 (6 bases). Germline CDR1 GTSNPN, CDR2 SVGIG (reference sequence). This CDR3 comprises 12 residues. Trimming took off 5 bases at V and 0 bases at J, with 8 bases between the two ends.

There are many counts of this clonotype. This chain uses TRBV12-3 or TRBV12-4 with TRBJ1-4, with TRBD1 identical over 7 bases. V lost 6 bases and J lost 8; bases outside the gene matches: 12. The CDR3 length is 15 residues. CDR3 amino acids: CASRPTGHSDEKLFF. The CDR3 nucleotides are TGTGCCAGCAGACCGACAGGGCATTCGGACGAAAAACTGTTTTTT.

On this clonotype: Being one base from a much bigger clone, this may be a read error. The chain combines TRBV2 with TRBJ1-2; TRBD1 matches 8 bases. This CDR3 contains 15 residues. Germline CDR1 and CDR2: SNHLY and FYNNEI. V shed 2 bases and J 7 bases; nucleotides not matched to a gene: 9. CDR3 in DNA: TGTGCCAGCAGTGAACAGGCAGGGGGCGAATGTGGCTACACCTTC. Translating it yields CASSEQAGGECGYTF.

V and J are TRBV12-3 or TRBV12-4 and TRBJ1-1, with a weak D call TRBD1 (5 bases). Deletions cut 3 bases from V and 5 bases from J, with 16 bases between. This CDR3 region has 15 residues. CDR3: CASSFHPAGETEAFF. CDR3 nucleotides: TGTGCCAGCAGTTTCCATCCGGCGGGGGAGACTGAAGCTTTCTTT.

This clonotype was counted at least ten times. This sequence joins TRBV11-3 and TRBJ2-7; TRBD1 agrees at 8 bases. Germline CDR1 is SGHNT and CDR2 is YENEEA. Trimming cost V 6 bases and J 5 bases; bases outside gene matches: 6. The CDR3 consists of 13 residues. This chain's CDR3 is CASSGQGAHEQYF. The CDR3 region has the DNA TGTGCCAGCAGTGGACAGGGAGCCCACGAGCAGTACTTC. Combining the CDR3 with reference TRBV11-3 and TRBJ2-7 gives the whole variable domain EAGVVQSPRYKIIEKKQPVAFWCNPISGHNTLYWYLQNLGQGPELLIRYENEEAVDDSQLPKDRFSAERLKGVDSTLKIQPAELGDSAVYLCASSGQGAHEQYFGPGTRLTVT.

This clonotype has a count of ten or more. The chain couples TRBV12-3 or TRBV12-4 to TRBJ2-6; D is perhaps TRBD1 (6 bases). The V end was cut by 8 bases, the J end by 1 base, with 9 bases between. This CDR3 is 14 amino acids long. CDR3 amino acids: CASRTGSGANVLTF. CDR3 sequence (DNA): TGTGCCAGCCGCACAGGGTCTGGGGCCAACGTCCTGACTTTC.

This clonotype was seen ten or more times. The chain is built from TRBV5-5 and TRBJ2-7, with TRBD1 matching over 9 bases. The germline V gene encodes CDR1 SGHKS and CDR2 YYEKEE (reference sequence). J was trimmed by 1 base and V by 4 bases; bases with no gene match: 6. CDR3 length: 15 amino acids. The CDR3 DNA reads as TGTGCCAGCAGCCCCAGGGACAGGGATTCCTACGAGCAGTACTTC. It is translated as CASSPRDRDSYEQYF.

The CDR3 DNA reads TGTGCCAGCAGTTCCGCCGGTAGCAATCAGCCCCAGCATTTT. This translates into CASSSAGSNQPQHF. The V call is TRBV7-9, the J call TRBJ1-5, with D hard to call. This CDR3 comprises 14 residues. V was cut by 6 bases and J by 0 bases, with 9 bases left in between. Germline values: CDR1 SEHNR, CDR2 FQNEAQ (reference sequence).

V usage is TRBV5-1 and J usage is TRBJ2-6; maybe TRBD2 (6 bases). Germline values: CDR1 SGHRS, CDR2 YFSETQ. This CDR3 has 15 amino acids. Trimming took off 3 bases at V and 3 bases at J, with 10 bases between the two ends. The CDR3 sequence is CASSYAGGGANVLTF. CDR3 bases: TGCGCCAGCAGCTACGCCGGGGGTGGGGCCAACGTCCTGACTTTC.

There are many counts of this clonotype. V usage is TRBV4-3 and J usage is TRBJ1-1, with TRBD1 identical over 9 bases. Germline trimming cut 3 bases from V and 8 bases from J; bases unmatched to any gene: 4. Germline values: CDR1 LGHNA, CDR2 YSLEER. This CDR3 is built from 13 residues. The CDR3 nucleotides are TGCGCCAGCAGCCAGGGACAGGGTAGGGAAGCTTTCTTT. This translates into CASSQGQGREAFF.

This clonotype has ten or more counts. The chain carries TRBV5-1 and TRBJ2-3, with TRBD2 identical over 14 bases. CDR3 length equals 19 residues. CDR1 and CDR2 (germline): SGHRS, YFSETQ. The V gene end was trimmed by 4 bases and the J gene end by 1 base; junction bases not matched to a gene: 11. CDR3 protein: CASSTGLAGAGGGTDTQYF. The CDR3 nucleotides read TGCGCCAGCAGCACGGGACTAGCGGGAGCAGGTGGTGGCACAGATACGCAGTATTTT.

The chain has TRBV9 and TRBJ1-1; D perhaps matches TRBD1 (5 bases). Germline values: CDR1 SGDLS, CDR2 YYNGEE. V lost 4 bases to trimming and J lost 1 base, with 11 bases between them. There are 14 residues in the CDR3. The CDR3 coding sequence is TGTGCCAGCAGCCGAATTGGGGGGAACACTGAAGCTTTCTTT. It translates to CASSRIGGNTEAFF.

This clonotype was observed at least ten times. The chain uses TRBV12-3 or TRBV12-4 and TRBJ1-1, with D possibly being TRBD1 (5 bases). The CDR3 contains 13 residues. The V end lost 9 bases, the J end lost 6 bases, and 17 bases lay between the germline ends. This CDR3 is CASRVRGLPEAFF. The CDR3 DNA follows: TGTGCCAGTAGAGTTAGGGGTCTCCCTGAAGCTTTCTTT.

This chain uses TRBV18 with TRBJ2-3; tentative D call: TRBD2 (6 bases). Trimming took 2 bases from V and 4 from J, leaving 13 bases between them. Germline CDR1 KGHSH, CDR2 LQKENI. This CDR3 region has 15 residues. CDR3 protein: CASSPGGIRADTQYF. The CDR3 coding sequence is TGTGCCAGCTCACCAGGGGGGATTCGGGCAGATACGCAGTATTTT. The full variable domain, with the rest looked up from reference TRBV18 and TRBJ2-3, is NAGVMQNPRHLVRRRGQEARLRCSPMKGHSHVYWYRQLPEEGLKFMVYLQKENIIDESGMPKERFSAEFPKEGPSILRIQQVVRGDSAAYFCASSPGGIRADTQYFGPGTRLTVL.

This clonotype was recorded many times. This chain uses TRBV20-1 with TRBJ2-5, with D possibly TRBD1 on 6 matching bases. Germline loops: CDR1 DFQATT, CDR2 SNEGSKA (reference sequence). This CDR3 is 14 amino acids long. V lost 3 bases and J lost 4, with 15 bases in between. The CDR3 nucleotides are TGCAGTGCTAGTCGGGATACAGGGCGAGAGACCCAGTACTTC. Protein sequence: CSASRDTGRETQYF.

This clonotype was detected many times. The gene calls are TRBV27 and TRBJ2-3; D is unclear. CDR1 is MNHEY, CDR2 SMNVEV, per germline (reference sequence). The CDR3 length is 16 residues. The germline V and J ends were trimmed by 5 bases and 2 bases, with 17 bases remaining between them. The CDR3 coding sequence is TGTGCCAGCAGTCCCCTGGACGGCCGCTACACAGATACGCAGTATTTT. It is translated as CASSPLDGRYTDTQYF.

This clonotype was counted at least ten times. The chain couples TRBV11-2 to TRBJ2-1; 10 bases fit TRBD2. This CDR3 contains 15 residues. From germline, CDR1 is SGHAT and CDR2 FQNNGV. After removal of 4 bases from V and 6 bases from J, the junction contained 6 bases not matched to a gene. The CDR3 DNA is TGTGCCAGCAGCTCCCTGAGCGGGAGGGCCAATGAGCAGTTCTTC. Its protein is CASSSLSGRANEQFF.

This clonotype was observed many times. The rearrangement links TRBV20-1 to TRBJ1-4; TRBD1 matches 7 bases. The trim removed 5 bases at V and 0 bases at J, leaving 6 bases unmatched. The CDR3 extends over 15 amino acids. Germline loops: CDR1 DFQATT, CDR2 SNEGSKA (reference sequence). CDR3 amino acids: CSALTGWATNEKLFF. For the CDR3, the DNA is TGCAGTGCTCTGACAGGGTGGGCAACTAATGAAAAACTGTTTTTT.

The chain carries TRBV6-2 or TRBV6-3 and TRBJ2-5, with 9 bases lining up with TRBD2. Unmatched junction bases numbered 9, after V lost 4 bases and J lost 3 bases. Germline V lookup: CDR1 MNHEY, CDR2 SVGEGT. CDR3 length: 16 amino acids. The CDR3 here is CASSSPIAGAKETQYF. Here the CDR3 DNA reads TGTGCCAGCAGTTCCCCTATAGCGGGAGCAAAAGAGACCCAGTACTTC.

The chain has TRBV4-2 and TRBJ2-7, with 9 bases lining up with TRBD2. V lost 4 bases, J lost 0 bases, and 13 bases stayed unmatched. The CDR3 sequence is 18 residues long. Germline CDR1 LGHNA, CDR2 YNFKEQ. The CDR3 loop reads CASSPGVVAGVSSYEQYF. The CDR3, as DNA: TGTGCCAGCAGCCCAGGGGTAGTAGCGGGGGTAAGCTCCTACGAGCAGTACTTC.

Comment on this clonotype: A read error may produce the germline difference seen at one junction end. This rearrangement joins TRBV30 to TRBJ2-5, with D tentatively TRBD2 (5 bases). Germline CDR1 reads GTSNPN; CDR2 reads SVGIG (reference sequence). The CDR3 contains 14 residues. CDR3 DNA sequence: TGTGCCTGGAGCCCCTTGAGGGCCGATGAGACCCGGTACTTC. This codes for CAWSPLRADETRYF.

CDR3 DNA: TGTGCCACCAGCACTAGCGGGAGGTCCGGGAATGAGCAGTTCTTC. Protein: CATSTSGRSGNEQFF. The chain recombines TRBV15 with TRBJ2-1; 11 bases fit TRBD2. The V gene's germline CDR1 is LNHNV and CDR2 YYDKDF (reference sequence). The trim removed 4 bases at V and 7 bases at J, leaving 6 bases unmatched. CDR3 size: 15 residues. Full variable domain (missing parts from reference TRBV15 and TRBJ2-1): DAMVIQNPRYQVTQFGKPVTLSCSQTLNHNVMYWYQQKSSQAPKLLFHYYDKDFNNEADTPDNFQSRRPNTSFCFLDIRSPGLGDTAMYLCATSTSGRSGNEQFFGPGTRLTVL.

This clonotype occurred many times. V usage is TRBV6-1 and J usage is TRBJ2-2; TRBD2 agrees at 12 bases. Germline values: CDR1 MNHNS, CDR2 SASEGT. Trimming at V came to 5 bases and at J to 4 bases, leaving 5 bases not matched to a gene. This CDR3 has 16 amino acids. The chain's CDR3 is CASSTGLAGSTGELFF. The DNA of the CDR3 is TGTGCCAGCAGTACCGGACTAGCGGGGAGCACCGGGGAGCTGTTTTTT.

This clonotype was counted only a few times. This chain uses TRBV3-1 with TRBJ2-5, with unresolved D. V lost 0 bases to trimming and J lost 7 bases, with 6 bases between them. The CDR3 loop spans 12 amino acids. Per germline, CDR1 LGHDT and CDR2 YNNKEL (reference sequence). CDR3 sequence (DNA): TGTGCCAGCAGCCAAGATTTCGGGACCCAGTACTTC. It codes for CASSQDFGTQYF.

This clonotype came up a few times. The rearrangement uses TRBV29-1 and TRBJ2-7; possible D gene TRBD2, 5 bases. V dropped 4 bases and J dropped 6 bases, with 13 bases sitting between them. The CDR3 spans 12 residues. Germline V lookup: CDR1 SQVTM, CDR2 ANQGSEA. DNA of the CDR3: TGCAGCGTTGGAGAGGGCCCCCGCGAGCAGTACTTC. This codes for CSVGEGPREQYF.

The chain has TRBV6-5 and TRBJ1-5; 8 bases line up with TRBD1. Trimming at V came to 4 bases and at J to 7 bases, leaving 12 bases not matched to a gene. The CDR3 is made up of 16 amino acids. Germline-derived CDR1 and CDR2 are MNHEY and SVGAGI. The CDR3, as DNA: TGTGCCAGCAGTTCCACAGGGCAGGGGGCAGGACAGCCCCAGCATTTT. Its translation is CASSSTGQGAGQPQHF.